This is a list of T cell receptor beta chains from one sample in a study of T cells in tumors after PD-1 blockade. The table came from immunoSEQ multiplex PCR; TCRdb's copy has only in-frame clones and leaves some out. In the table there are 60,000 to 75,000 clones, around two thirds of which are singletons. The sample here was PBMCs, taken after anti-PD-1 treatment. These receptors came from a human donor with basal cell carcinoma. The CDR3 runs from the conserved cysteine through the conserved F or W. Fields, in order: clone size, J gene, D gene, V gene, CDR3 DNA, CDR3 protein. D genes are given only for firm matches. The listing skips clone size in some rows; elsewhere it reads once, few, many or a size class.

abundance: few
j_gene: TRBJ2-7
d_gene: NA
v_gene: TRBV5-5
CDR3nt: TGTGCCAGCAGGCTTCTACTTCGGGGTTCCTACGAGCAGTACTTC
CDR3aa: CASRLLLRGSYEQYF

abundance: NA
j_gene: TRBJ2-1
d_gene: NA
v_gene: TRBV5-5
CDR3nt: TGTGCCAGCAGCCAAGTCCTCAGAACCAATGAGCAGTTCTTC
CDR3aa: CASSQVLRTNEQFF

abundance: NA
j_gene: TRBJ1-6
d_gene: TRBD1
v_gene: TRBV30
CDR3nt: TGTGCCTGGGGGGCAGGGACAGGGTTTAATTCACCCCTCCACTTT
CDR3aa: CAWGAGTGFNSPLHF

abundance: NA
j_gene: TRBJ2-5
d_gene: TRBD2
v_gene: TRBV10-3
CDR3nt: TGTGCCATCAGTGAGTCGTTCGGACGGGGGGAAGAGACCCAGTACTTC
CDR3aa: CAISESFGRGEETQYF

abundance: NA
j_gene: TRBJ1-5
d_gene: NA
v_gene: TRBV30
CDR3nt: TGTGCCTGGAGTGTAGTGGGCAATCAGCCCCAGCATTTT
CDR3aa: CAWSVVGNQPQHF

abundance: many
j_gene: TRBJ1-6
d_gene: TRBD1
v_gene: TRBV2
CDR3nt: TGTGCCAGCACCGATGGACAGGGAGAATCACCCCTCCACTTT
CDR3aa: CASTDGQGESPLHF

abundance: NA
j_gene: TRBJ1-2
d_gene: TRBD1
v_gene: TRBV7-9
CDR3nt: TGTGCCAGCAGCACCACAGGGGAGTGGGGCTACACCTTC
CDR3aa: CASSTTGEWGYTF

abundance: NA
j_gene: TRBJ2-1
d_gene: NA
v_gene: TRBV19
CDR3nt: TGTGCCAGTAGTTCACTTTTACGTGAGCAGTTCTTC
CDR3aa: CASSSLLREQFF

abundance: NA
j_gene: TRBJ2-2
d_gene: TRBD1
v_gene: TRBV7-2
CDR3nt: TGTGCCAGCAGCCCCAACAGGGGTGGGACCGGGGAGCTGTTTTTT
CDR3aa: CASSPNRGGTGELFF

abundance: NA
j_gene: TRBJ2-1
d_gene: TRBD1
v_gene: TRBV28
CDR3nt: TGTGCTTATGGGGACAGGGGTGGTGAGCAGTTCTTC
CDR3aa: CAYGDRGGEQFF

abundance: few
j_gene: TRBJ1-5
d_gene: NA
v_gene: TRBV19
CDR3nt: TGTGCCAGTAGCAGGGGCTTAGATCAGCCCCAGCATTTT
CDR3aa: CASSRGLDQPQHF

abundance: NA
j_gene: TRBJ1-2
d_gene: NA
v_gene: TRBV29-1
CDR3nt: TGCAGCGTTGGAACAGCTAACTATGGCTACACCTTC
CDR3aa: CSVGTANYGYTF

abundance: few
j_gene: TRBJ1-6
d_gene: TRBD1
v_gene: TRBV30
CDR3nt: TGTGCCTGGAGTGTGGGACAGATTAATTCACCCCTCCACTTT
CDR3aa: CAWSVGQINSPLHF

abundance: NA
j_gene: TRBJ2-7
d_gene: TRBD2
v_gene: TRBV5-1
CDR3nt: TGCGCCAGCAGCGGGACTAGCGGGCCCTCCTACGAGCAGTACTTC
CDR3aa: CASSGTSGPSYEQYF

abundance: NA
j_gene: TRBJ1-5
d_gene: NA
v_gene: TRBV23-1
CDR3nt: TGCGCCAGCAGTCACCACCCTTCCGGGACTCAAAATGGGAACAATCAGCCCCAGCATTTT
CDR3aa: CASSHHPSGTQNGNNQPQHF

abundance: NA
j_gene: TRBJ1-1
d_gene: NA
v_gene: TRBV7-2
CDR3nt: TGTGCCAGCAGCTTAAGTTTCGTAGTCGGCAGGGCTGAAGCTTTCTTT
CDR3aa: CASSLSFVVGRAEAFF

abundance: NA
j_gene: TRBJ2-6
d_gene: NA
v_gene: TRBV2
CDR3nt: TGTGCCAGCAGTTCGCAGGGAGCTGGGGCCAACGTCCTGACTTTC
CDR3aa: CASSSQGAGANVLTF

abundance: NA
j_gene: TRBJ1-3
d_gene: TRBD1
v_gene: TRBV7-9
CDR3nt: TGTGCCAGCAGCTTACGGACAGGGACTGGAAACACCATATATTTT
CDR3aa: CASSLRTGTGNTIYF

abundance: NA
j_gene: TRBJ1-2
d_gene: NA
v_gene: TRBV28
CDR3nt: TGTGCCAGCAGTTTAGGGAGTAACTATGGCTACACCTTC
CDR3aa: CASSLGSNYGYTF

abundance: NA
j_gene: TRBJ2-1
d_gene: TRBD1
v_gene: TRBV30
CDR3nt: TGTGCCTGGAGTGCATGGACAGGGGCAAGCAATGAGCAGTTCTTC
CDR3aa: CAWSAWTGASNEQFF

abundance: NA
j_gene: TRBJ1-2
d_gene: TRBD1
v_gene: TRBV24-1
CDR3nt: TGTGCCACCAGTGTTGCGGACAGGTTCTATGGCTACACCTTC
CDR3aa: CATSVADRFYGYTF

abundance: NA
j_gene: TRBJ2-1
d_gene: NA
v_gene: TRBV7-2
CDR3nt: TGTGCCAGCAGCCCCACTATAAGCTCCTACAATGAGCAGTTCTTC
CDR3aa: CASSPTISSYNEQFF

abundance: NA
j_gene: TRBJ2-7
d_gene: TRBD1
v_gene: TRBV13
CDR3nt: TGTGCCAGCAGCTCGGGACAGAAGTACGAGCAGTACTTC
CDR3aa: CASSSGQKYEQYF

abundance: once
j_gene: TRBJ2-7
d_gene: NA
v_gene: TRBV29-1
CDR3nt: TGCAGCGTTGAAAGGGACACCGGCCTCGAGCAGTACTTC
CDR3aa: CSVERDTGLEQYF

abundance: NA
j_gene: TRBJ2-3
d_gene: TRBD2
v_gene: TRBV7-2
CDR3nt: TGTGCCAGCAGCTTAGCGGCGGGGGGGCGCCCAGATACGCAGTATTTT
CDR3aa: CASSLAAGGRPDTQYF

abundance: NA
j_gene: TRBJ2-1
d_gene: NA
v_gene: TRBV6-5
CDR3nt: TGTGCCAGCAGTTATGGCAGAGGGGATGAGCAGTTCTTC
CDR3aa: CASSYGRGDEQFF

abundance: NA
j_gene: TRBJ2-2
d_gene: TRBD2
v_gene: TRBV6-1
CDR3nt: TGTGCCAGCAGTGAAGCTAAGCGGACTAGCGGGGGGCCTGCGAACACCGGGGAGCTGTTTTTT
CDR3aa: CASSEAKRTSGGPANTGELFF

abundance: few
j_gene: TRBJ2-7
d_gene: TRBD1
v_gene: TRBV5-6
CDR3nt: TGTGCCAGCAGCTCCTGGGACAGGAGCTCCTACGAGCAGTACTTC
CDR3aa: CASSSWDRSSYEQYF

abundance: NA
j_gene: TRBJ1-1
d_gene: NA
v_gene: TRBV19
CDR3nt: TGTGCCAGTAGTATAGAGGGCAGGGGCACTGAAGCTTTCTTT
CDR3aa: CASSIEGRGTEAFF

abundance: NA
j_gene: TRBJ2-1
d_gene: TRBD2
v_gene: TRBV5-6
CDR3nt: TGTGCCAGCAGCTACCGGGGGACTAGCGGCAACAATGAGCAGTTCTTC
CDR3aa: CASSYRGTSGNNEQFF

abundance: few
j_gene: TRBJ1-2
d_gene: NA
v_gene: TRBV5-4
CDR3nt: TGTGCCAGCAGCTTGGAGTCCAACTATGGCTACACCTTC
CDR3aa: CASSLESNYGYTF

abundance: NA
j_gene: TRBJ2-5
d_gene: NA
v_gene: TRBV15
CDR3nt: TGTGCCACCAGCAGGAACCAGGCGGGGGAGACCCAGTACTTC
CDR3aa: CATSRNQAGETQYF

abundance: NA
j_gene: TRBJ1-2
d_gene: NA
v_gene: TRBV20-1
CDR3nt: TGCAGTGCTAGCGACGGGCCTGGCTACACCTTC
CDR3aa: CSASDGPGYTF

abundance: few
j_gene: TRBJ2-7
d_gene: NA
v_gene: TRBV7-9
CDR3nt: TGTGCCAGCAGCTTATATGGGACCGACGAGCAGTACTTC
CDR3aa: CASSLYGTDEQYF

abundance: NA
j_gene: TRBJ2-7
d_gene: TRBD2
v_gene: TRBV28
CDR3nt: TGTGCCAGCAGTACTAGCGGGGGGGCCTACGAGCAGTACTTC
CDR3aa: CASSTSGGAYEQYF

abundance: few
j_gene: TRBJ1-5
d_gene: NA
v_gene: TRBV2
CDR3nt: TGTGCCAGCAGTCCCCACCTCGGGGGGTGGAATCAGCCCCAGCATTTT
CDR3aa: CASSPHLGGWNQPQHF

abundance: medium-sized
j_gene: TRBJ1-2
d_gene: NA
v_gene: TRBV3-1/TRBV3-2
CDR3nt: TGTGCCAGCAGCCGTGGTTGGAGGGCCACATATTCTGACTATGGCTACACCTTC
CDR3aa: CASSRGWRATYSDYGYTF

abundance: NA
j_gene: TRBJ2-7
d_gene: NA
v_gene: TRBV6-5
CDR3nt: TGTGCCAGCAGCCTCGGCGGGGCCTTCGGCGAGCAGTACTTC
CDR3aa: CASSLGGAFGEQYF

abundance: NA
j_gene: TRBJ1-2
d_gene: NA
v_gene: TRBV9
CDR3nt: TGTGCCAGCAGCGTAGCAAGGGAGGCTTTTGGCTACACCTTC
CDR3aa: CASSVAREAFGYTF

abundance: many
j_gene: TRBJ1-6
d_gene: NA
v_gene: TRBV7-2
CDR3nt: TGTGCCAGCAGTCCAGGTGCAGGGAGTTCACCCCTCCACTTT
CDR3aa: CASSPGAGSSPLHF

abundance: NA
j_gene: TRBJ2-4
d_gene: NA
v_gene: TRBV27
CDR3nt: TGTGCCAGCAGTTTATCGAGAGTACCGGGGGTTGGGGGAGGTTTAGCCAAAAACATTCAGTACTTC
CDR3aa: CASSLSRVPGVGGGLAKNIQYF

abundance: few
j_gene: TRBJ1-2
d_gene: NA
v_gene: TRBV27
CDR3nt: TGTGCCAGCAGTTTACGCCAGGGGCACGTAGGGGGCTACACCTTC
CDR3aa: CASSLRQGHVGGYTF

abundance: NA
j_gene: TRBJ2-3
d_gene: TRBD2
v_gene: TRBV29-1
CDR3nt: TGCAGCGTTGACTTTAGCGGGGGCATCACAGATACGCAGTATTTT
CDR3aa: CSVDFSGGITDTQYF

abundance: NA
j_gene: TRBJ2-1
d_gene: NA
v_gene: TRBV5-6
CDR3nt: TGTGCCAGCAGCTTGTTTGGGGGGCCTTACAATGAGCAGTTCTTC
CDR3aa: CASSLFGGPYNEQFF

abundance: NA
j_gene: TRBJ1-6
d_gene: NA
v_gene: TRBV3-1/TRBV3-2
CDR3nt: TGTGCCAGCAGCCTTTCAAGTGTCTATAATTCACCCCTCCACTTT
CDR3aa: CASSLSSVYNSPLHF

abundance: NA
j_gene: TRBJ2-1
d_gene: TRBD2
v_gene: TRBV7-2
CDR3nt: TGTGCCAGCAGCGTCAACCTAGCGGGGGGAAATGAGCAGTTCTTC
CDR3aa: CASSVNLAGGNEQFF

abundance: NA
j_gene: TRBJ1-6
d_gene: NA
v_gene: TRBV5-4
CDR3nt: TGTGCCAGCAGCCCAGACGGGGGCCGTAATTCACCCCTCCACTTT
CDR3aa: CASSPDGGRNSPLHF